Given below is one TCR beta chain in context. Sequencing used immunoSEQ multiplex PCR; TCRdb keeps in-frame clones, though not all of them. Here the sample spans around 110,000 clones, about three quarters being singletons. This entry belongs to a study of blood T cell repertoires in COVID-19. This clonotype originated in a man in his 70s with acute or convalescent COVID-19. The sample taken for sequencing was peripheral blood.

The CDR3 loop reads CASSSRVADGYTF. The CDR3 DNA sequence: TGTGCCAGCAGCTCGAGGGTCGCTGATGGCTACACCTTC. This sequence joins TRBV7-9 and TRBJ1-2; D is ambiguous. There are 13 residues in the CDR3. V shed 4 bases and J shed 6 bases, with 12 bases lying between them. The germline V gene encodes CDR1 SEHNR and CDR2 FQNEAQ (reference sequence).